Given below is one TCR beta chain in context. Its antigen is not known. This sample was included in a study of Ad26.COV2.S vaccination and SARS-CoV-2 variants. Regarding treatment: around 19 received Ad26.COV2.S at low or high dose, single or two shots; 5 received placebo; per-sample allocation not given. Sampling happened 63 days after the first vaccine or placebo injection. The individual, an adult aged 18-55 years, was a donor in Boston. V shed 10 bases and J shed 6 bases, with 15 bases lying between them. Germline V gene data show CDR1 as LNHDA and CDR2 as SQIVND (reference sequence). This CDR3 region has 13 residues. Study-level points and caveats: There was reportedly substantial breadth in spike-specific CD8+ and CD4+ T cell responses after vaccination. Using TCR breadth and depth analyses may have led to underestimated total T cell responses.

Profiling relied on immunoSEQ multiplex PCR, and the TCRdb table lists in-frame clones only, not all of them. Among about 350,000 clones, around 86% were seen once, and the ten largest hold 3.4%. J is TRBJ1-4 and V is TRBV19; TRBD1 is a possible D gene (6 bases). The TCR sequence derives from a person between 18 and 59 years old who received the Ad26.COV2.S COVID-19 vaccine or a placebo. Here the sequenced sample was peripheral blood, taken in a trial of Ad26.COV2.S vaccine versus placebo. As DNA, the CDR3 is TGTGCCACGGGAAACAGGGTCGATGAAAAACTGTTTTTT. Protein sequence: CATGNRVDEKLFF.